A selection of T cell receptor beta chains follows, all from one sample in a study of blood T cell repertoires in COVID-19. TCRdb's table, derived via immunoSEQ multiplex PCR, lists solely in-frame clones and lacks some. Here the sample spans over 10,000 clones, roughly 90% being singletons. Sequencing was done on a sample of peripheral blood. The source of these receptors is a human donor with active COVID-19. The donor label of this sample is uncertain. Both conserved end residues are part of each CDR3. D genes are given only for firm matches. Part of the rows lack a size; the others show once, few, many or a class for expanded clones.

V	J	size	D	DNA	CDR3
TRBV2	TRBJ1-3	few	TRBD1	TGTGCCAGCAGCCAGGGACAGGGCGGAAACACCATATATTTT	CASSQGQGGNTIYF
TRBV6-5	TRBJ2-2	-	TRBD1	TGTGCCAGCAGTCCACAGGGGCGCGGGGAGCTGTTTTTT	CASSPQGRGELFF
TRBV4-2	TRBJ2-5	-	TRBD1	TGTGCCAGCAGCCAAGTTCAGGGGGCGAAAGAGACCCAGTACTTC	CASSQVQGAKETQYF
TRBV7-2	TRBJ2-5	-	-	TGTGCCAGCAGCTTAAAGGGCCAGGGTGGAGAGACCCAGTACTTC	CASSLKGQGGETQYF
TRBV11-2	TRBJ1-6	few	-	TGTGCCAGCAGCTTTAGGTTGGGGGGACTCTCACCCCTCCACTTT	CASSFRLGGLSPLHF
TRBV9	TRBJ2-7	-	-	TGTGCCAGCAGCCTTGAGGGCAGGGGTCCCTCCGAGCAGTACTTC	CASSLEGRGPSEQYF
TRBV5-1	TRBJ2-5	-	-	TGCGCCAGCAGCTGGGGGACAACGGGAGAGACCCAGTACTTC	CASSWGTTGETQYF
TRBV4-3	TRBJ1-1	-	-	TGCGCCAGCAGTCATGCGGAAGGGAACACTGAAGCTTTCTTT	CASSHAEGNTEAFF
TRBV9	TRBJ2-1	-	-	TGTGCCAGCAGCGTAGGTTCATCCGTGGAGAATGAGCAGTTCTTC	CASSVGSSVENEQFF
TRBV4-2	TRBJ1-1	-	-	TGTGCCAGCAGCCAAGATTGGGGCAGTGAAGCTTTCTTT	CASSQDWGSEAFF
TRBV4-1	TRBJ1-5	-	-	TGCGCCAGCAGTCTATGGTTGGAGAGCAATCAGCCCCAGCATTTT	CASSLWLESNQPQHF
TRBV19	TRBJ1-3	-	-	TGTGCCAGTAGAAGAGGGGGGGTAAACACCATATATTTT	CASRRGGVNTIYF
TRBV19	TRBJ1-1	-	-	TGTGCCAGTAGTATGTTGGGGGGTGAAGCTTTCTTT	CASSMLGGEAFF
TRBV2	TRBJ2-3	-	TRBD1	TGTGCCAGCAGTGAATCACGGACAGGGGCAGATACGCAGTATTTT	CASSESRTGADTQYF
TRBV21-1	TRBJ1-5	-	-	TGTGCCAGCAGCAAAGGGGACTACAATCAGCCCCAGCATTTT	CASSKGDYNQPQHF
TRBV5-1	TRBJ2-7	-	-	TGCGCCAGCAGCTACATCCCAGGCGGAGGAAGTCCCTACGAGCAGTACTTC	CASSYIPGGGSPYEQYF
TRBV19	TRBJ1-3	-	TRBD1	TGTGCCAGTAGCACTGACAGGGGGCCTGGAAACACCATATATTTT	CASSTDRGPGNTIYF
TRBV4-1	TRBJ2-5	-	TRBD2	TGCGCCAGCAGCCAAGGGACTAGCGGGGGTCCCCAAGAGACCCAGTACTTC	CASSQGTSGGPQETQYF
TRBV7-9	TRBJ2-1	-	-	TGTGCCAGCAACCCCTTAAGGACAGCCGATGTAGGTGAGCAGTTCTTC	CASNPLRTADVGEQFF
TRBV5-6	TRBJ1-4	-	TRBD1	TGTGCCAGCAGCTTGGTAGAGGACAGGGGACAAGTTTATGAAAAACTGTTTTTT	CASSLVEDRGQVYEKLFF
TRBV27	TRBJ2-7	-	TRBD1	TGTGCCAGCAGTTTGTATGGACAGGGGGGAAATACCTACGAGCAGTACTTC	CASSLYGQGGNTYEQYF
TRBV6-2/TRBV6-3	TRBJ2-7	-	-	TGTGCCAGCAGTTACTTAACAATTCGGACAGATGAGACCTACGAGCAGTACTTC	CASSYLTIRTDETYEQYF
TRBV5-6	TRBJ2-1	-	-	TGTGCCAGCAGCTTGGACGGTAATTACAATGAGCAGTTCTTC	CASSLDGNYNEQFF
TRBV11-3	TRBJ1-3	-	-	TGTGCCAGCATACACCCGACTGGAAACACCATATATTTT	CASIHPTGNTIYF
TRBV15	TRBJ2-3	-	TRBD2	TGTGCCACCAGCAGAGATTTAGCGGGAGGGATTTCTAGCACAGATACGCAGTATTTT	CATSRDLAGGISSTDTQYF
TRBV30	TRBJ2-5	once	TRBD2	TGTGCCTGGAGTGTACTAGCGGGGCCGGAGACCCAGTACTTC	CAWSVLAGPETQYF
TRBV30	TRBJ2-5	-	TRBD1	TGTGCCTGGAAAAAAATAAGAAATGACAGGGGAAGAGAGACCCAGTACTTC	CAWKKIRNDRGRETQYF
TRBV28	TRBJ1-1	-	-	TGTGCCAGCAGTCAAACCCGGACAGATGGTGAAGCTTTCTTT	CASSQTRTDGEAFF
TRBV19	TRBJ1-5	-	-	TGTGCCAGTAGTACCAGCGTATTTAGCAATCAGCCCCAGCATTTT	CASSTSVFSNQPQHF
TRBV10-3	TRBJ1-5	once	-	TGTGCCACCGAGGGGGTGGGAGGCAATCAGCCCCAGCATTTT	CATEGVGGNQPQHF
TRBV7-9	TRBJ2-1	-	-	TGTGCCAGCAGCTCCGACAGCGACTCATACAATGAGCAGTTCTTC	CASSSDSDSYNEQFF
TRBV12-3/TRBV12-4	TRBJ2-5	-	-	TGTGCCAGCAGCTACGACAGGAGAGAGACCCAGTACTTC	CASSYDRRETQYF
TRBV7-3	TRBJ2-3	-	-	TGTGCCAGCAGCTTAACGGCGGCTAGCGAATACACAGATACGCAGTATTTT	CASSLTAASEYTDTQYF
TRBV9	TRBJ2-5	once	TRBD2	TGTGCCAGCAGCACAAGCGGGGGGCAAGAGACCCAGTACTTC	CASSTSGGQETQYF